These 28 T cell receptor beta chains share one sample of origin, sequenced in a study of T cells in Graves' hyperthyroidism and ophthalmopathy. RNA transcripts gave rise to amplified TCR beta CDR3 regions. With the HTBI primer set, the TCR CDR3 went through a first round of RT-PCR. Each CDR3 protein is one row after TCRdb ran MiXCR on the multiplex PCR reads. The data show approximately 360,000 distinct CDR3 sequences, around 25% seen once. Sequencing used blood. The receptors stem from a man in his forties or fifties with Graves' hyperthyroidism.

CDR3 in DNA: TGTGCCAGTAGTACGGGACTAGCGGGAGACGGTGAGACCCAGTACTTC. It translates to CASSTGLAGDGETQYF. The chain joins TRBV19 to TRBJ2-5; 14 bases match TRBD2. The trim removed 4 bases at V and 5 bases at J, leaving 6 bases unmatched. From germline, CDR1 is LNHDA and CDR2 SQIVND (reference sequence). The CDR3 consists of 16 residues.

Concerning this clonotype: It may be a read error: a sequence one base away is much more abundant. The chain is built from TRBV27 and TRBJ2-5; 7 bases match TRBD1. The DNA end is a closer match to TRBJ2-1, so the J assignment may be wrong. This CDR3 contains 13 residues. From germline, CDR1 is MNHEY and CDR2 SMNVEV (reference sequence). The CDR3 DNA follows: TGTGCCAGCAGCTCGGACAGGAGAGAGACCCAGTTCTTC. Translating it yields CASSSDRRETQFF.

V and J are TRBV5-5 and TRBJ2-7; no firm D call. The germline gives CDR1 SGHKS, CDR2 YYEKEE (reference sequence). The V end was cut by 1 base, the J end by 0 bases, with 8 bases between. This CDR3 is built from 14 residues. CDR3: CASSLNSDSYEQYF. CDR3 coding DNA: TGTGCCAGCAGCTTGAATTCAGACTCCTACGAGCAGTACTTC.

This clonotype has a count of ten or more. The CDR3 DNA sequence: TGCGCCAGCAGCCCGGTGGGTCGGGCGGGATCCGAGCAGTACTTC. It codes for CASSPVGRAGSEQYF. The chain couples TRBV5-1 to TRBJ2-7, with a possible D match to TRBD2 (6 bases). Germline V gene data show CDR1 as SGHRS and CDR2 as YFSETQ. CDR3 length: 15 amino acids. Trimming took 4 bases from V and 6 from J, leaving 20 bases between them.

This clonotype was seen at least ten times. The V gene is TRBV2, the J gene TRBJ1-1; the D gene is possibly TRBD1 (6 bases). CDR1 and CDR2 from the germline V gene are SNHLY and FYNNEI. Trimming took 1 base from V and 7 from J, leaving 16 bases between them. The CDR3 length is 15 residues. The CDR3 spells CASSEGGVQGGEAFF. CDR3 nucleotide sequence: TGTGCCAGCAGTGAAGGAGGGGTACAGGGTGGTGAAGCTTTCTTT.

This clonotype was recorded at least ten times. The rearrangement links TRBV7-9 to TRBJ2-3; D is uncertain. This CDR3 contains 13 residues. Germline CDR1 is SEHNR and CDR2 is FQNEAQ (reference sequence). V lost 3 bases, J lost 5 bases, and 9 bases lay in between. CDR3 nucleotide sequence: TGTGCCAGCAGCTTCTACCAGCGAGATACGCAGTATTTT. It is translated as CASSFYQRDTQYF.

This clonotype was found many times. This rearrangement joins TRBV5-1 to TRBJ2-3; TRBD2 is a possible D gene (6 bases). This CDR3 contains 15 residues. V lost 6 bases, J lost 2 bases, and 16 bases lay in between. The germline gives CDR1 SGHRS, CDR2 YFSETQ. The CDR3 DNA reads TGCGCCAGCACCCTCAGCGGGCTGCACACAGATACGCAGTATTTT. Amino acid sequence: CASTLSGLHTDTQYF.

V is TRBV6-1 and J is TRBJ2-7; 8 positions agree with TRBD1. CDR1 is MNHNS, CDR2 SASEGT, per germline. CDR3 length: 15 residues. The V gene end was trimmed by 2 bases and the J gene end by 4 bases; junction bases not matched to a gene: 7. In DNA, the CDR3 is TGTGCCAGCAGTGAATTCTTGGACAGGGTATACGAGCAGTACTTC. This gives the protein CASSEFLDRVYEQYF.

In its sample, this clonotype was seen a few times. V usage is TRBV6-2 or TRBV6-3 and J usage is TRBJ2-7, with D unresolved. CDR1 and CDR2 from the germline V gene are MNHEY and SVGEGT. V lost 5 bases to trimming and J lost 0 bases, with 8 bases between them. CDR3 length equals 13 residues. This chain's CDR3 is CASSGSSSYEQYF. The CDR3, as DNA: TGTGCCAGCAGTGGATCTAGCTCCTACGAGCAGTACTTC.

This clonotype has ten or more counts. The chain couples TRBV7-2 to TRBJ2-7; TRBD1 matches at 9 bases. CDR1 is SGHTA, CDR2 FQGNSA, per germline. The CDR3 is 17 residues long. J lost 0 bases, V lost 5 bases, and 11 bases had no gene match. DNA for the CDR3: TGTGCCAGCAGCCCCATCTTGGGGACAGGGTCCTCCTACGAGCAGTACTTC. The encoded protein is CASSPILGTGSSYEQYF. The variable domain in full, with the rest retrieved from reference TRBV7-2 and TRBJ2-7, is GAGVSQSPSNKVTEKGKDVELRCDPISGHTALYWYRQSLGQGLEFLIYFQGNSAPDKSGLPSDRFSAERTGGSVSTLTIQRTQQEDSAVYLCASSPILGTGSSYEQYFGPGTRLTVT.

This clonotype was seen only a few times. J is TRBJ2-1 and V is TRBV11-3, with D possibly matching TRBD2 (6 bases). Germline V gene lookup returns CDR1 SGHNT and CDR2 YENEEA. Trimming removed 6 bases from V and 3 bases from J, with 12 bases in between. CDR3 size: 14 residues. CDR3 loop: CASSNGLSYNEQFF. The CDR3 DNA sequence: TGTGCCAGCAGTAACGGACTAAGCTACAATGAGCAGTTCTTC.

The chain couples TRBV4-1 to TRBJ1-5; TRBD1 matches 8 bases. CDR3 length: 15 amino acids. V trimming: 5 bases; J trimming: 4 bases; junction bases outside the gene matches: 7. Per the germline V gene, CDR1 is MGHRA and CDR2 is YSYEKL. CDR3 sequence reads: CASSRGRQGNQPQHF. The CDR3 DNA is TGCGCCAGCAGCAGAGGACGACAGGGGAATCAGCCCCAGCATTTT.

This clonotype has a count of ten or more. The chain combines TRBV6-1 with TRBJ2-7, with D perhaps matching TRBD1 (6 bases). Germline V gene data show CDR1 as MNHNS and CDR2 as SASEGT. This CDR3 comprises 14 residues. With 2 bases removed from V and 3 bases from J, the gap between germline ends came to 11 bases. The CDR3 DNA is TGTGCCAGCAGTGAATGGCAGGGGAACTACGAGCAGTACTTC. This sequence encodes CASSEWQGNYEQYF.

This clonotype has ten or more counts. The chain recombines TRBV27 with TRBJ1-1, with a tentative D call TRBD1 (6 bases). V lost 7 bases, J lost 4 bases, and 16 bases lay in between. Looked up from germline, CDR1 is MNHEY and CDR2 is SMNVEV (reference sequence). CDR3 length: 14 residues. The CDR3 DNA reads as TGTGCCAGCAAGTCGTTAGGACAGAGCACTGAAGCTTTCTTT. The encoded protein is CASKSLGQSTEAFF.

The rearrangement joins TRBV5-1 to TRBJ2-2; TRBD2 is a possible D gene (6 bases). The CDR3 sequence is 14 residues long. Per germline, CDR1 SGHRS and CDR2 YFSETQ. V was pared by 2 bases and J by 4 bases, with 9 bases between. The CDR3 region has the DNA TGCGCCAGCAGCTTATACGGGAGCACCGGGGAGCTGTTTTTT. Amino acid sequence: CASSLYGSTGELFF. The full variable domain, completed using reference TRBV5-1 and TRBJ2-2, is KAGVTQTPRYLIKTRGQQVTLSCSPISGHRSVSWYQQTPGQGLQFLFEYFSETQRNKGNFPGRFSGRQFSNSRSEMNVSTLELGDSALYLCASSLYGSTGELFFGEGSRLTVL.

This CDR3 is CASSLALERNTGELFF. DNA of the CDR3: TGCGCCAGCAGCTTGGCCTTGGAGAGAAACACCGGGGAGCTGTTTTTT. This chain joins TRBV5-1 and TRBJ2-2; D unclear. V was pared by 0 bases and J by 2 bases, with 11 bases between. The CDR3 runs 16 residues. Germline-derived CDR1 and CDR2 are SGHRS and YFSETQ.

This clonotype was seen more than once but under ten times. This chain links TRBV5-1 with TRBJ2-1, with 7 bases aligning to TRBD2. The trim removed 3 bases at V and 4 bases at J, leaving 7 bases unmatched. CDR1 and CDR2 (germline): SGHRS, YFSETQ. The CDR3 loop spans 15 amino acids. CDR3 coding DNA: TGCGCCAGCAGCTCCGGGACTACCCTTTACAATGAGCAGTTCTTC. Translating gives CASSSGTTLYNEQFF.

This chain joins TRBV20-1 and TRBJ1-3; the match to TRBD1 covers 7 bases. Germline V CDR1 and CDR2: DFQATT, SNEGSKA (reference sequence). The CDR3 totals 14 residues. J gave up 0 bases and V 5 bases, and 4 bases lay outside the gene matches. CDR3 in amino acids: CSAPDRSSGNTIYF. CDR3 sequence (DNA): TGCAGTGCTCCGGACAGGAGCTCTGGAAACACCATATATTTT.

This sequence joins TRBV18 and TRBJ2-7; no clear D gene. The germline V and J ends were trimmed by 3 bases and 5 bases, with 14 bases remaining between them. The germline CDR1 and CDR2 sequences are KGHSH and LQKENI. CDR3 size: 14 residues. CDR3 protein: CASSPSVGYHEQYF. In nucleotides, the CDR3 is TGTGCCAGCTCACCGTCAGTGGGGTACCACGAGCAGTACTTC.

This clonotype was seen repeatedly, ten times or more. The V call is TRBV29-1, the J call TRBJ2-5; weak D call: TRBD1 (5 bases). This CDR3 is built from 13 residues. Trimming removed 1 base from V and 6 bases from J, with 12 bases in between. CDR1 and CDR2 (germline): SQVTM, ANQGSEA. The CDR3, as DNA: TGCAGCGTTGAAGTGGGGCAGGGAAAGACCCAGTACTTC. It encodes CSVEVGQGKTQYF.

This clonotype showed up just a few times. The gene calls are TRBV19 and TRBJ1-5, with 7 bases matching TRBD1. Trimming at V came to 3 bases and at J to 7 bases, leaving 12 bases not matched to a gene. CDR1 is LNHDA, CDR2 SQIVND, per germline (reference sequence). This CDR3 has 16 residues. This chain's CDR3 is CASSIRQGGYGQPQHF. In DNA form, the CDR3 reads TGTGCCAGTAGTATCCGCCAGGGGGGGTATGGGCAGCCCCAGCATTTT.

The V gene is TRBV28, the J gene TRBJ1-3; D unclear. CDR1 MDHEN and CDR2 SYDVKM come from the germline V gene. This CDR3 has 14 residues. Trimming took off 5 bases at V and 0 bases at J, with 8 bases between the two ends. CDR3 in amino acids: CASSGPNSGNTIYF. The CDR3 region has the DNA TGTGCCAGCAGTGGGCCTAACTCTGGAAACACCATATATTTT.

The rearrangement joins TRBV7-9 to TRBJ2-3, with a tentative D call TRBD2 (6 bases). This CDR3 region has 12 residues. V was clipped by 9 bases and J by 4 bases, with 11 bases between them. Germline CDR1 and CDR2: SEHNR and FQNEAQ (reference sequence). In DNA form, the CDR3 reads TGTGCCAGTCAGGGAGGTGCAGATACGCAGTATTTT. Residues: CASQGGADTQYF.

The chain employs TRBV20-1 and TRBJ1-1; 9 nucleotides align to TRBD1. The V gene end was trimmed by 3 bases and the J gene end by 5 bases; junction bases not matched to a gene: 16. Germline lookup yields CDR1 DFQATT and CDR2 SNEGSKA (reference sequence). This CDR3 spans 17 amino acids. Written as DNA, the CDR3 is TGCAGTGCTAGGGTTCCCGGGACAGGGATTTTGGGGACTGAAGCTTTCTTT. Amino acids: CSARVPGTGILGTEAFF.

The gene calls are TRBV19 and TRBJ1-1; 10 bases match TRBD1. V shed 5 bases and J 4 bases; nucleotides not matched to a gene: 4. Germline loops: CDR1 LNHDA, CDR2 SQIVND (reference sequence). The length of the CDR3 is 14 residues. The CDR3 DNA follows: TGTGCCAGTAGTTCGACAGGGGGCGGCACTGAAGCTTTCTTT. Encoded protein: CASSSTGGGTEAFF.

The chain employs TRBV20-1 and TRBJ2-1; 9 bases are shared with TRBD2. Unmatched junction bases numbered 5, after V lost 3 bases and J lost 2 bases. Germline loops: CDR1 DFQATT, CDR2 SNEGSKA (reference sequence). CDR3 length: 15 amino acids. CDR3: CSARRAGGAYNEQFF. The CDR3 DNA reads TGCAGTGCTAGGCGAGCGGGAGGTGCCTACAATGAGCAGTTCTTC.

This clonotype was picked up a small number of times. J is TRBJ2-2 and V is TRBV19; D remains ambiguous. The CDR3 runs 13 residues. Germline CDR1 is LNHDA and CDR2 is SQIVND (reference sequence). With 3 bases removed from V and 7 bases from J, the gap between germline ends came to 9 bases. CDR3 coding DNA: TGTGCCAGTAGTATCGGAGAAGACGGGGAGCTGTTTTTT. The encoded protein is CASSIGEDGELFF.

V is TRBV20-1 and J is TRBJ1-4, with 8 positions matching TRBD1. Germline CDR1 is DFQATT and CDR2 is SNEGSKA (reference sequence). The CDR3 length is 13 residues. The V and J ends lost 4 bases and 8 bases, in that order; junction bases with no gene match: 6. The CDR3, as DNA: TGCAGTGCTAACAGGGGGGAAGGCGAAAAACTGTTTTTT. Its translation: CSANRGEGEKLFF.